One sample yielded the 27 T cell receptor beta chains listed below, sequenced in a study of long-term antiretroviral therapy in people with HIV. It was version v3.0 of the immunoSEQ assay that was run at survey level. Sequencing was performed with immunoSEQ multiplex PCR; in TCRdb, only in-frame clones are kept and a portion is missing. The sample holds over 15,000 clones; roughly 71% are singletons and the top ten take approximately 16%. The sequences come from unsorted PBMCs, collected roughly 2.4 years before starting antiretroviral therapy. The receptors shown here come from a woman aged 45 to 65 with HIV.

The CDR3 DNA follows: TGTGCCAGCAGCCAGGGACAGGGTGGGAACACCGGGGAGCTGTTTTTT. It translates to CASSQGQGGNTGELFF. The chain is built from TRBV27 and TRBJ2-2; 9 bases fit TRBD1. The CDR3 length is 16 residues. With V trimmed by 6 bases and J by 1 base, 6 bases remained unmatched. The germline CDR1 and CDR2 sequences are MNHEY and SMNVEV (reference sequence).

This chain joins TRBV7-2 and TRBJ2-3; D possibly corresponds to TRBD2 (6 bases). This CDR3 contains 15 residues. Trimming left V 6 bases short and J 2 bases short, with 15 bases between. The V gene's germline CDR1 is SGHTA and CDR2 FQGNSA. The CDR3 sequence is CASSSLAPPTDTQYF. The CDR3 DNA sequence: TGTGCCAGCAGTTCACTAGCCCCTCCCACAGATACGCAGTATTTT.

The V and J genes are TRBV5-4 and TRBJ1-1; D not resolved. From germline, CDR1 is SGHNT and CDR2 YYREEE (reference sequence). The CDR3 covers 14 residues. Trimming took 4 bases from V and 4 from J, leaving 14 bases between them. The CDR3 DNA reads TGTGCCAGCAGCGTCATTTTTATGGGCACTGAAGCTTTCTTT. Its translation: CASSVIFMGTEAFF.

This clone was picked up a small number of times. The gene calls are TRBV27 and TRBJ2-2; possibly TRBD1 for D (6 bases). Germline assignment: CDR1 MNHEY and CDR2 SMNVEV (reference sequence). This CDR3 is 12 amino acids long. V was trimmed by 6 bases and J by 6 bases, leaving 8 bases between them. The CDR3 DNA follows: TGTGCCAGCAGGTCAGGGGCCGGGGAGCTGTTTTTT. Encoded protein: CASRSGAGELFF.

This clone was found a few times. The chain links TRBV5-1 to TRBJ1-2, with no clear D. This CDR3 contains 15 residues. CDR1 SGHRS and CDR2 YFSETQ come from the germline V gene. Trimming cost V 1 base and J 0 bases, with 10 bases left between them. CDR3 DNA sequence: TGCGCCAGCAGCTTGATGGGTTCTTCTAACTATGGCTACACCTTC. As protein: CASSLMGSSNYGYTF.

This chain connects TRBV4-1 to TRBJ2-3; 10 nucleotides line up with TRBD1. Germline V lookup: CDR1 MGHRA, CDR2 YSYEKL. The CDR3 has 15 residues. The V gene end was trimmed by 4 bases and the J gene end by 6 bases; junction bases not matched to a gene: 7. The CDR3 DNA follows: TGCGCCAGCAGCCGAGGGACAGGGGAGGCGGATACGCAGTATTTT. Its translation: CASSRGTGEADTQYF.

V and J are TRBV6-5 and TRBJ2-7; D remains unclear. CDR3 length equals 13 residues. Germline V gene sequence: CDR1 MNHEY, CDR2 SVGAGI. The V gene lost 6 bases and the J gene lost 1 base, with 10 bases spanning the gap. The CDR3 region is CASRRTDSYEQYV. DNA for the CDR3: TGTGCCAGCAGACGGACGGATTCCTACGAGCAGTACGTC.

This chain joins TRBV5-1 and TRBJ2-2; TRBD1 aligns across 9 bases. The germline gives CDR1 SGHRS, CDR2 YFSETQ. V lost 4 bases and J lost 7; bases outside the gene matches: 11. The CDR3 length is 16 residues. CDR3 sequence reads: CASSPVSGQGGGELFF. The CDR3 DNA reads TGCGCCAGCAGCCCCGTATCGGGACAGGGTGGCGGGGAGCTGTTTTTT.

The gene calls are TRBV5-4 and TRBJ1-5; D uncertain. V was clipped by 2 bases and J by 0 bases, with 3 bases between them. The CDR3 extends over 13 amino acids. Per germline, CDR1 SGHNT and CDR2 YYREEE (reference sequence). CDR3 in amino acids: CASSLDSNQPQHF. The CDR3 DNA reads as TGTGCCAGCAGCTTAGATAGCAATCAGCCCCAGCATTTT. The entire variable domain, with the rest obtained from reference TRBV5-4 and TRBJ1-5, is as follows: ETGVTQSPTHLIKTRGQQVTLRCSSQSGHNTVSWYQQALGQGPQFIFQYYREEENGRGNFPPRFSGLQFPNYSSELNVNALELDDSALYLCASSLDSNQPQHFGDGTRLSIL.

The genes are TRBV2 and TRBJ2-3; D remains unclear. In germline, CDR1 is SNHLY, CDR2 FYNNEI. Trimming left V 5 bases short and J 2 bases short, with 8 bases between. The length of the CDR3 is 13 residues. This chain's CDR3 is CASSPDLTDTQYF. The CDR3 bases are TGTGCCAGCAGTCCTGATCTCACAGATACGCAGTATTTT. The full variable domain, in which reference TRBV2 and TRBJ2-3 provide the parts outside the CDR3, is EPEVTQTPSHQVTQMGQEVILRCVPISNHLYFYWYRQILGQKVEFLVSFYNNEISEKSEIFDDQFSVERPDGSNFTLKIRSTKLEDSAMYFCASSPDLTDTQYFGPGTRLTVL.

This CDR3 reads CASGLATGVGEKLFF. DNA of the CDR3: TGTGCTAGTGGTTTGGCGACAGGTGTCGGAGAAAAACTGTTTTTT. The genes are TRBV12-5 and TRBJ1-4, with a tentative D call TRBD1 (6 bases). The ends were cut back, 1 base at V and 8 bases at J, with 14 bases in the middle. CDR1 is LGHNT, CDR2 FRNRAP, per germline. CDR3 length: 15 amino acids.

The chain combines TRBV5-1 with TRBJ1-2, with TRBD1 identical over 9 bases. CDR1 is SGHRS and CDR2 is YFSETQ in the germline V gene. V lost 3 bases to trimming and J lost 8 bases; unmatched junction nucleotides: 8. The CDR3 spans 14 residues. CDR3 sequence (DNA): TGCGCCAGCAGCTCCGGACAGGGGTGGAAGGGCTACACCTTC. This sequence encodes CASSSGQGWKGYTF. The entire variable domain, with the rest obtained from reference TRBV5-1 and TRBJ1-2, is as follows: KAGVTQTPRYLIKTRGQQVTLSCSPISGHRSVSWYQQTPGQGLQFLFEYFSETQRNKGNFPGRFSGRQFSNSRSEMNVSTLELGDSALYLCASSSGQGWKGYTFGSGTRLTVV.

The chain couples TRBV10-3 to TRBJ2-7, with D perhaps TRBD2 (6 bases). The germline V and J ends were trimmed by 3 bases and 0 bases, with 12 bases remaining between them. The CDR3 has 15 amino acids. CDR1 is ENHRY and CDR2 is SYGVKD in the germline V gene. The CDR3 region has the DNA TGTGCCATCAGTGACCGGGACTCAGGCTCCTACGAGCAGTACTTC. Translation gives CAISDRDSGSYEQYF.

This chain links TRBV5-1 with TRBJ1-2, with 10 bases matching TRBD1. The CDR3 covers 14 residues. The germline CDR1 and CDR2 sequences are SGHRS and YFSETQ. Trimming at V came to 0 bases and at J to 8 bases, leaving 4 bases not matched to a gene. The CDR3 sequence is CASSLEGTGVGYTF. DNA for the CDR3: TGCGCCAGCAGCTTGGAGGGGACAGGGGTCGGCTACACCTTC. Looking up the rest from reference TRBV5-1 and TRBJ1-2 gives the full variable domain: KAGVTQTPRYLIKTRGQQVTLSCSPISGHRSVSWYQQTPGQGLQFLFEYFSETQRNKGNFPGRFSGRQFSNSRSEMNVSTLELGDSALYLCASSLEGTGVGYTFGSGTRLTVV.

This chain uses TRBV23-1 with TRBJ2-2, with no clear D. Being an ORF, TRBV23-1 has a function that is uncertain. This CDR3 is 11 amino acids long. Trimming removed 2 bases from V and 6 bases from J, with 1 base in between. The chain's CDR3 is CASSQPGELFF. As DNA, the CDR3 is TGCGCCAGCAGTCAACCCGGGGAGCTGTTTTTT.

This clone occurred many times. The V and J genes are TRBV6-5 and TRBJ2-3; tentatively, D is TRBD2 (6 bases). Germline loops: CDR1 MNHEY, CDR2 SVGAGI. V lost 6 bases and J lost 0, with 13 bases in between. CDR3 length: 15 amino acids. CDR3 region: CASSPEGYSTDTQYF. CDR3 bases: TGTGCCAGCAGCCCGGAGGGGTATAGCACAGATACGCAGTATTTT.

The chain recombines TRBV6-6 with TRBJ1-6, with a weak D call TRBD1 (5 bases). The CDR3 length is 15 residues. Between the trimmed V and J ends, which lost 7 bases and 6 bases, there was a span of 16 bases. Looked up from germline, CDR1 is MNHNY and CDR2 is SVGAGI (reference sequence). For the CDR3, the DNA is TGTGCCAGCATCCCAACGGGGGGTTTTAATTCACCCCTCCACTTT. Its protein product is CASIPTGGFNSPLHF.

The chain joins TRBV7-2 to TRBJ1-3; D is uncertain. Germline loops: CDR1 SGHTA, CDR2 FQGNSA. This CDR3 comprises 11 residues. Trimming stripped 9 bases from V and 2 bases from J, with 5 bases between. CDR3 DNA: TGTGCCAGGGAAACTGGAAACACCATATATTTT. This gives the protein CARETGNTIYF.

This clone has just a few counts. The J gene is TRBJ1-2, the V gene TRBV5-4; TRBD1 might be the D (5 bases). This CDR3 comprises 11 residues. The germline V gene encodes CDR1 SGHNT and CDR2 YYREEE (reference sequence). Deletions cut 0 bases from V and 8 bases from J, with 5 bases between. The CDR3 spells CASSLAGGYTF. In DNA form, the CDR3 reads TGTGCCAGCAGCTTGGCAGGGGGCTACACCTTC.

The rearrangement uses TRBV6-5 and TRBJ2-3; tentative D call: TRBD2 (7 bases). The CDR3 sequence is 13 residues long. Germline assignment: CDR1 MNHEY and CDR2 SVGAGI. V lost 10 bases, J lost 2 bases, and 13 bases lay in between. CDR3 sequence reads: CAIARGHTDTQYF. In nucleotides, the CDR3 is TGTGCCATCGCGCGGGGGCACACAGATACGCAGTATTTT.

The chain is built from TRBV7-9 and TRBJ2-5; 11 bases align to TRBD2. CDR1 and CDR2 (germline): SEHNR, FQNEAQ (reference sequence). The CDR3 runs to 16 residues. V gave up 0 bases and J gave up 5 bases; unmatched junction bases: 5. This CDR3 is CASSLAIAGGQETQYF. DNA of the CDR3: TGTGCCAGCAGCTTAGCGATAGCGGGGGGGCAGGAGACCCAGTACTTC.

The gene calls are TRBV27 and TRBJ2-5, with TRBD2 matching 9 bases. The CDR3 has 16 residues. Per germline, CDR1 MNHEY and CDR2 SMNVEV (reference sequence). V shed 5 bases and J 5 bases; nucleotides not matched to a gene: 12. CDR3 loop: CASSPPPGLAAETQYF. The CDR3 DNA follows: TGTGCCAGCAGTCCACCCCCGGGACTAGCAGCTGAGACCCAGTACTTC.

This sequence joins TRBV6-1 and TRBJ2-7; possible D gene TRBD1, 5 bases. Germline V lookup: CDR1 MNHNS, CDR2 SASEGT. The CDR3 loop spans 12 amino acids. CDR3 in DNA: TGTGCCAGCAGTGACCTGAAGGCGCAGGGAACAGTC. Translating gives CASSDLKAQGTV.

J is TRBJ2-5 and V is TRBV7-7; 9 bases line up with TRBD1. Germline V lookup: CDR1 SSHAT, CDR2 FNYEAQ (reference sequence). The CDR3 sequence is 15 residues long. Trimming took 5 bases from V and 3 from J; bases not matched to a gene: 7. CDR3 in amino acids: CASSAAGTGKETQYF. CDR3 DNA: TGTGCCAGCAGCGCCGCCGGGACAGGGAAAGAGACCCAGTACTTC. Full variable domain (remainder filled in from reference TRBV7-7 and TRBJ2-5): GAGVSQSPRYKVTKRGQDVTLRCDPISSHATLYWYQQALGQGPEFLTYFNYEAQPDKSGLPSDRFSAERPEGSISTLTIQRTEQRDSAMYRCASSAAGTGKETQYFGPGTRLLVL.

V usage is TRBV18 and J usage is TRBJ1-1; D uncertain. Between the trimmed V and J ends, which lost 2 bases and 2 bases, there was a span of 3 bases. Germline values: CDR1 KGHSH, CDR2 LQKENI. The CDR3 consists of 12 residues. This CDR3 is CASSPGNTEAFF. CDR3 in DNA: TGTGCCAGCTCACCAGGAAACACTGAAGCTTTCTTT.

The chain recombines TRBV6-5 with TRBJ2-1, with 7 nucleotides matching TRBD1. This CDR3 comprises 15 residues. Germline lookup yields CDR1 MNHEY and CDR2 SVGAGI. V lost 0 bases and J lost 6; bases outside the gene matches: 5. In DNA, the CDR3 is TGTGCCAGCAGTTACTCTCCGGGACAGCTCAATGAGCAGTTCTTC. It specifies CASSYSPGQLNEQFF.

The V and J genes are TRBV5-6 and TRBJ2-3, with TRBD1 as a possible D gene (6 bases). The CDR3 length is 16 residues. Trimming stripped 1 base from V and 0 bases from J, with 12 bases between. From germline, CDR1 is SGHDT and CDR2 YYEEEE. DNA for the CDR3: TGTGCCAGCAGCTTGACGGTGGGGGCCAGCACAGATACGCAGTATTTT. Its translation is CASSLTVGASTDTQYF.